These 19 T cell receptor beta chains were all obtained from the same sample, sequenced in a study of T cell responses to AZD1222 COVID-19 vaccine. TCRdb keeps only in-frame clones here, not all; method: immunoSEQ multiplex PCR. The sample contains 85,000 to 100,000 clones, over 85% of which appear only once. Sequencing was performed on peripheral blood, taken on day 0 of AZD1222 vaccination. Every receptor here comes from an adult in good health.

The chain uses TRBV5-1 and TRBJ1-2; D uncertain. The CDR3 sequence is 13 residues long. In germline, CDR1 is SGHRS, CDR2 YFSETQ. V lost 0 bases to trimming and J lost 2 bases, with 5 bases between them. CDR3 in DNA: TGCGCCAGCAGCTTGGAGGTAAACTATGGCTACACCTTC. This sequence encodes CASSLEVNYGYTF.

The rearrangement joins TRBV7-3 to TRBJ1-1; D ambiguous. Germline assignment: CDR1 SGHTA and CDR2 FQGTGA. The CDR3 sequence is 13 residues long. V lost 4 bases and J lost 4, with 10 bases in between. The CDR3 nucleotides are TGTGCCAGCAGCTCCCAGCCCGGCACTGAAGCTTTCTTT. It encodes CASSSQPGTEAFF.

The V and J genes are TRBV5-1 and TRBJ1-4; 9 bases match TRBD1. The V gene end was trimmed by 4 bases and the J gene end by 7 bases; junction bases not matched to a gene: 5. CDR3 length equals 14 residues. CDR1 SGHRS and CDR2 YFSETQ come from the germline V gene. Written as DNA, the CDR3 is TGCGCCAGCAGCCCGGACAGGGGAGTTGAAAAACTGTTTTTT. It translates to CASSPDRGVEKLFF.

The V and J genes are TRBV12-5 and TRBJ1-4; 7 bases map to TRBD1. Per germline, CDR1 LGHNT and CDR2 FRNRAP. The V segment lost 1 base and the J segment 10 bases; nucleotides outside the gene matches: 12. The CDR3 spans 16 residues. CDR3 nucleotides: TGTGCTAGTGGTTTGGGACAACAGGGGACCGGGGGAAAACTGTTTTTT. This sequence encodes CASGLGQQGTGGKLFF.

This chain connects TRBV7-8 to TRBJ1-5, with D tentatively TRBD1 (5 bases). Germline values: CDR1 SGHVS, CDR2 FQNEAQ. The CDR3 length is 15 residues. V lost 4 bases to trimming and J lost 5 bases, with 15 bases between them. This CDR3 is CASSSMRGEHQPQHF. The CDR3 region has the DNA TGTGCCAGCAGCTCCATGCGGGGGGAGCATCAGCCCCAGCATTTT.

V is TRBV30 and J is TRBJ1-1; no definite D call. The CDR3 totals 15 residues. CDR1 GTSNPN and CDR2 SVGIG come from the germline V gene (reference sequence). With 0 bases removed from V and 1 base from J, the gap between germline ends came to 12 bases. This chain's CDR3 is CAWSVVGWENTEAFF. The CDR3 DNA reads as TGTGCCTGGAGTGTTGTGGGATGGGAGAACACTGAAGCTTTCTTT.

This clone was observed a few times. This chain connects TRBV5-5 to TRBJ1-4, with TRBD1 matching over 8 bases. The germline V gene has CDR1 SGHKS and CDR2 YYEKEE (reference sequence). V lost 4 bases and J lost 6; bases outside the gene matches: 8. The CDR3 totals 15 residues. CDR3 DNA sequence: TGTGCCAGCAGCGGAGGACAGGGAGGGGATGAAAAACTGTTTTTT. It is translated as CASSGGQGGDEKLFF.

This sequence joins TRBV24-1 and TRBJ1-2; no reliable D call. The CDR3 totals 14 residues. The germline V gene has CDR1 KGHDR and CDR2 SFDVKD. The germline V and J ends were trimmed by 2 bases and 5 bases, with 11 bases remaining between them. CDR3 DNA sequence: TGTGCCACCAGTGATTCAGCGCCCGGGTATGGCTACACCTTC. Amino acid sequence: CATSDSAPGYGYTF.

V gene TRBV30 combines with J gene TRBJ1-5, with D maybe TRBD1 (6 bases). Trimming removed 3 bases from V and 3 bases from J, with 12 bases in between. The CDR3 has 14 residues. Per germline, CDR1 GTSNPN and CDR2 SVGIG (reference sequence). The CDR3 bases are TGTGCCTGGAGGTCCGGACAGCCCAATCAGCCCCAGCATTTT. Protein product: CAWRSGQPNQPQHF. The full variable domain, its missing parts supplied by reference TRBV30 and TRBJ1-5, is SQTIHQWPATLVQPVGSPLSLECTVEGTSNPNLYWYRQAAGRGLQLLFYSVGIGQISSEVPQNLSASRPQDRQFILSSKKLLLSDSGFYLCAWRSGQPNQPQHFGDGTRLSIL.

The chain links TRBV15 to TRBJ2-1; weak D call: TRBD1 (6 bases). The V gene's germline CDR1 is LNHNV and CDR2 YYDKDF (reference sequence). V was clipped by 2 bases and J by 0 bases, with 8 bases between them. This CDR3 spans 15 amino acids. In DNA form, the CDR3 reads TGTGCCACCAGCAGAACCAGGGGCTCCTACAATGAGCAGTTCTTC. Translated, it gives CATSRTRGSYNEQFF. Together with reference TRBV15 and TRBJ2-1, the CDR3 gives the full variable domain: DAMVIQNPRYQVTQFGKPVTLSCSQTLNHNVMYWYQQKSSQAPKLLFHYYDKDFNNEADTPDNFQSRRPNTSFCFLDIRSPGLGDTAMYLCATSRTRGSYNEQFFGPGTRLTVL.

This clone was observed a handful of times. At one boundary the junction diverges from the germline segment, which might be a read error. V is TRBV5-1 and J is TRBJ2-7; D is unresolved. CDR1 is SGHRS, CDR2 YFSETQ, per germline. The CDR3 covers 14 residues. CDR3 region: CASSLDQVSHEQYF. The CDR3 DNA reads as TGCGCCAGCAGCTTGGATCAGGTCTCCCACGAGCAGTACTTC.

This rearrangement joins TRBV19 to TRBJ1-5; 7 bases map to TRBD1. The CDR3 sequence is 15 residues long. In germline, CDR1 is LNHDA, CDR2 SQIVND (reference sequence). Losses at the gene ends were 5 bases for V and 4 bases for J; bases not matched to a gene: 8. CDR3 residues: CASSSTGVGNQPQHF. DNA for the CDR3: TGTGCCAGTAGTTCCACAGGGGTTGGAAATCAGCCCCAGCATTTT. The full variable domain, with the rest looked up from reference TRBV19 and TRBJ1-5, is DGGITQSPKYLFRKEGQNVTLSCEQNLNHDAMYWYRQDPGQGLRLIYYSQIVNDFQKGDIAEGYSVSREKKESFPLTVTSAQKNPTAFYLCASSSTGVGNQPQHFGDGTRLSIL.

The chain recombines TRBV20-1 with TRBJ1-4; D unresolved. Germline-derived CDR1 and CDR2 are DFQATT and SNEGSKA (reference sequence). Trimming left V 2 bases short and J 8 bases short, with 3 bases between. This CDR3 is built from 10 residues. CDR3: CSARREKLFF. DNA of the CDR3: TGCAGTGCTAGACGCGAAAAACTGTTTTTT.

The genes are TRBV24-1 and TRBJ1-1; maybe TRBD1 (5 bases). The CDR3 covers 12 residues. Between the trimmed V and J ends, which lost 3 bases and 7 bases, there was a span of 8 bases. Per the germline V gene, CDR1 is KGHDR and CDR2 is SFDVKD. CDR3 protein: CATSDTRGEAFF. The DNA for the CDR3 is TGTGCCACCAGTGATACGAGGGGTGAAGCTTTCTTT.

The chain carries TRBV7-3 and TRBJ1-2; no reliable D call. Germline V gene data show CDR1 as SGHTA and CDR2 as FQGTGA. V was pared by 2 bases and J by 2 bases, with 15 bases between. CDR3 length: 16 amino acids. The CDR3 DNA sequence: TGTGCCAGCAGCTTACCGGTTTCGCGGATGAACTATGGCTACACCTTC. Encoded protein: CASSLPVSRMNYGYTF.

V and J are TRBV11-3 and TRBJ1-2; D is undetermined. V gave up 5 bases and J gave up 4 bases, with 8 bases separating them. In germline, CDR1 is SGHNT, CDR2 YENEEA. The CDR3 consists of 12 residues. The CDR3 region has the DNA TGTGCCAGCAGCACCAATTCCTATGGCTACACCTTC. Translated: CASSTNSYGYTF.

The chain is built from TRBV11-3 and TRBJ2-5, with 8 bases aligning to TRBD1. The CDR3 is 13 amino acids. CDR1 and CDR2 from the germline V gene are SGHNT and YENEEA. J lost 5 bases, V lost 5 bases, and 4 bases had no gene match. The CDR3: CASSIDRGETQYF. The CDR3 DNA follows: TGTGCCAGCAGCATCGACAGGGGCGAGACCCAGTACTTC.

This clone has a single count. The genes are TRBV29-1 and TRBJ2-7; D might be TRBD1 or TRBD2, each matching 5 bases. This CDR3 region has 14 residues. The V and J ends lost 4 bases and 4 bases respectively, with 17 bases between them. From germline, CDR1 is SQVTM and CDR2 ANQGSEA. CDR3 residues: CSVGRGQGLYEQYF. The CDR3 nucleotides are TGCAGCGTTGGACGGGGCCAGGGCCTGTACGAGCAGTACTTC.

This clone appeared once. The chain links TRBV27 to TRBJ2-1; tentative D call: TRBD1 (5 bases). CDR3 length: 13 residues. Germline V gene sequence: CDR1 MNHEY, CDR2 SMNVEV (reference sequence). Between the trimmed V and J ends, which lost 3 bases and 4 bases, there was a span of 7 bases. The CDR3 sequence is CASSFQGYNEQFF. The CDR3 DNA reads TGTGCCAGCAGTTTTCAGGGTTACAATGAGCAGTTCTTC.